The 10 T cell receptor beta chains in this list originate from one sample, sequenced in a study of shared clonotypes between healthy human individuals. The repertoire was sequenced with immunoSEQ multiplex PCR; TCRdb's copy has only in-frame clones and lacks some. The table records about 2.1 million clones, roughly 91% of them present only once. Naive CD8 populations comprised CD45RO-negative cells positively selected for CCR7, excluding terminally differentiated effector memory CD45RA+ cells. Source material: naive CD8+ T cells from PBMCs. These receptors were taken from a man between 18 and 29 years old in good health. Some clones in this sample may be carry-over from other donors' samples.

The chain is built from TRBV7-6 and TRBJ2-7; D perhaps matches TRBD2 (5 bases). V dropped 4 bases and J dropped 0 bases, with 16 bases sitting between them. The CDR3 covers 16 residues. The germline V gene encodes CDR1 SGHVS and CDR2 FNYEAQ. This chain's CDR3 is CASSSRGPENSYEQYF. CDR3 sequence (DNA): TGTGCCAGCAGCTCAAGAGGGCCTGAGAACTCCTACGAGCAGTACTTC.

This clone was recorded once. In the same sample, other DNA sequences code for this CDR3. The genes are TRBV27 and TRBJ1-5, with D tentatively TRBD1 (6 bases). The germline V gene has CDR1 MNHEY and CDR2 SMNVEV (reference sequence). V was clipped by 3 bases and J by 7 bases, with 13 bases between them. CDR3 length: 14 residues. The CDR3 DNA reads as TGTGCCAGCAGTTTGAGGGACAATTCGCAGCCCCAGCATTTT. It codes for CASSLRDNSQPQHF.

V and J are TRBV6-6 and TRBJ2-5, with D tentatively TRBD1 or TRBD2 (5 bases each). The CDR3 is 16 amino acids. The V gene lost 2 bases and the J gene lost 4 bases, with 17 bases spanning the gap. Germline V gene sequence: CDR1 MNHNY, CDR2 SVGAGI (reference sequence). The CDR3: CASSYSGGKGTETQYF. The CDR3 coding sequence is TGTGCCAGCAGTTACAGTGGCGGAAAGGGGACAGAGACCCAGTACTTC.

The V gene is TRBV6-5, the J gene TRBJ2-7; unclear D gene. This CDR3 spans 14 amino acids. Germline V gives CDR1 MNHEY, CDR2 SVGAGI. V was trimmed by 2 bases and J by 2 bases, leaving 10 bases between them. CDR3 sequence: CASSYVKTTYEQYF. The CDR3 DNA is TGTGCCAGCAGTTACGTCAAAACCACCTACGAGCAGTACTTC.

The genes are TRBV4-1 and TRBJ2-7, with 10 nucleotides matching TRBD1. The CDR3 is 15 amino acids. V shed 4 bases and J 2 bases; nucleotides not matched to a gene: 5. The germline V gene has CDR1 MGHRA and CDR2 YSYEKL. The CDR3 DNA reads TGCGCCAGCAGCCGGGGACAGGGGAGGCCCTACGAGCAGTACTTC. Translation: CASSRGQGRPYEQYF.

CDR3 bases: TGTGCCAGCAGCCAAGTTTTAAATCAGCCCCAGCATTTT. Its protein is CASSQVLNQPQHF. This chain connects TRBV4-2 to TRBJ1-5; D is unresolved. CDR3 length: 13 residues. Germline V gene data show CDR1 as LGHNA and CDR2 as YNFKEQ. Trimming left V 1 base short and J 4 bases short, with 5 bases between.

V and J are TRBV9 and TRBJ2-7, with D perhaps given as TRBD1 or TRBD2 (5 bases each). Trimming cost V 3 bases and J 4 bases, with 11 bases left between them. The CDR3 totals 13 residues. Germline-derived CDR1 and CDR2 are SGDLS and YYNGEE. This CDR3 reads CASSEGPLYEQYF. The CDR3 DNA is TGTGCCAGCAGCGAGGGACCCTTATACGAGCAGTACTTC.

The gene calls are TRBV7-2 and TRBJ2-7, with 9 bases matching TRBD2. The ends lost 4 bases at V and 2 bases at J; junction bases unmatched: 3. In germline, CDR1 is SGHTA, CDR2 FQGNSA. The CDR3 spans 14 residues. DNA of the CDR3: TGTGCCAGCAGCTCTAGCGGGAACGCCTACGAGCAGTACTTC. It specifies CASSSSGNAYEQYF.

This chain joins TRBV13 and TRBJ2-3, with D perhaps TRBD2 (5 bases). The CDR3 sequence is 17 residues long. The V gene lost 4 bases and the J gene lost 6 bases, with 23 bases spanning the gap. Per germline, CDR1 PRHDT and CDR2 FYEKMQ (reference sequence). For the CDR3, the DNA is TGTGCCAGCAGCTCGGACTCCTCGCGGGTTGCATTTGATACGCAGTATTTT. It encodes CASSSDSSRVAFDTQYF.

This clone was seen once. The V call is TRBV7-9, the J call TRBJ2-7; TRBD2 matches at 11 bases. After removal of 5 bases from V and 2 bases from J, the junction contained 14 bases not matched to a gene. This CDR3 contains 18 residues. Germline V lookup: CDR1 SEHNR, CDR2 FQNEAQ (reference sequence). The CDR3 DNA reads TGTGCCAGCAGCACGCGACTAGCGGGAAGATCCTTAACCTACGAGCAGTACTTC. Its protein is CASSTRLAGRSLTYEQYF.